This T cell receptor (beta chain) was identified during a study of chemoradiotherapy in HPV16-positive cancers. This CDR3 has 18 residues. Germline CDR1 SGHDN, CDR2 FVKESK. Trimming at V came to 0 bases and at J to 3 bases, leaving 12 bases not matched to a gene. Data came from immunoSEQ multiplex PCR; TCRdb stores just in-frame clones and leaves some out. Of about 14,000 clones listed, approximately 72% were seen once; the top ten hold roughly a tenth. The receptor was derived from a human donor with HPV-associated anogenital cancer. The rearrangement links TRBV14 to TRBJ1-1; 8 nucleotides match TRBD1. The sample was taken from a patient who underwent chemoradiotherapy. CDR3 sequence: CASSQDRAGGASDTEAFF. The CDR3 region has the DNA TGTGCCAGCAGCCAAGATCGGGCAGGGGGCGCGTCGGACACTGAAGCTTTCTTT.